These 16 T cell receptor beta chains originate from one sample sequenced in a study of blood T cells in healthy people across ages. PCR was performed a second time for about 6 to 12 cycles using a sample-barcoded 5' primer and a J-beta primer mix. TCRdb analysed the 5' RACE reads with MiXCR anew, one entry per CDR3 protein. The sample records roughly 1.5 million distinct CDR3 sequences, approximately 42% being singletons. The sequenced material came from blood. The receptors here all came from a young woman in good health.

This clonotype was counted only a few times. This rearrangement joins TRBV20-1 to TRBJ2-1; TRBD1 matches at 7 bases. CDR3 length: 15 amino acids. V was clipped by 2 bases and J by 3 bases; unmatched bases: 7. CDR1 DFQATT and CDR2 SNEGSKA come from the germline V gene (reference sequence). For the CDR3, the DNA is TGCAGTGCTAGAACTGACAGGGTTAACTACAATGAGCAGTTCTTC. Protein sequence: CSARTDRVNYNEQFF.

This clonotype was seen a handful of times. V is TRBV28 and J is TRBJ2-7; D is perhaps TRBD1 or TRBD2 (5 bases each). Germline CDR1 is MDHEN and CDR2 is SYDVKM. Trimming left V 4 bases short and J 6 bases short, with 16 bases between. The CDR3 runs to 14 residues. The CDR3 loop is CASSSSGGLVEQYF. The CDR3 region has the DNA TGTGCCAGCAGTTCCTCTGGGGGATTGGTCGAGCAGTACTTC.

This clonotype has just a few counts. The chain joins TRBV6-5 to TRBJ2-5; D may be TRBD1 or TRBD2 (6 bases each). The V gene lost 0 bases and the J gene lost 5 bases, with 13 bases spanning the gap. Germline CDR1 reads MNHEY; CDR2 reads SVGAGI. The CDR3 spans 15 residues. The CDR3 bases are TGTGCCAGCAGTTACTCGAAGGGGGGATGGGAGACCCAGTACTTC. Protein sequence: CASSYSKGGWETQYF.

About this clonotype itself: This may arise from a read error, as a much more abundant clone is one base away. This sequence joins TRBV4-3 and TRBJ2-5; D is undetermined. Germline lookup yields CDR1 LGHNA and CDR2 YSLEER. V was cut by 4 bases and J by 11 bases, with 17 bases left in between. This CDR3 is built from 13 residues. The CDR3 is CASSPSSRHEQYF. The CDR3 DNA is TGCGCCAGCAGCCCTAGTAGTCGTCATGAGCAGTACTTC.

This clonotype came up many times. The chain recombines TRBV11-1 with TRBJ1-2; tentative D call: TRBD1 (6 bases). CDR1 is SGHAT and CDR2 is FQDESV in the germline V gene (reference sequence). The germline V and J ends were trimmed by 6 bases and 2 bases, with 7 bases remaining between them. This CDR3 contains 12 residues. The CDR3 region has the DNA TGTGCCAGCAGACAGGGAAACTATGGCTACACCTTC. It codes for CASRQGNYGYTF.

This clonotype has just a few counts. This chain connects TRBV4-3 to TRBJ2-7; D unclear. CDR1 is LGHNA, CDR2 YSLEER, per germline. Trimming shortened V by 0 bases and J by 5 bases, and 8 bases separated the two germline ends. The length of the CDR3 is 13 residues. As DNA, the CDR3 is TGCGCCAGCAGCCAAGACCGGCGCAACGAGCAGTACTTC. It specifies CASSQDRRNEQYF.

This clonotype turned up a few times. The V and J genes are TRBV7-2 and TRBJ2-5; D possibly corresponds to TRBD1 (7 bases). Trimming took 1 base from V and 2 from J, leaving 23 bases between them. From germline, CDR1 is SGHTA and CDR2 FQGNSA. The CDR3 is 19 amino acids. CDR3: CASSLVGRVGGGPQETQYF. The CDR3 nucleotides read TGTGCCAGCAGCTTAGTAGGCAGGGTAGGAGGGGGCCCACAAGAGACCCAGTACTTC.

A single count supports this clonotype. The chain recombines TRBV18 with TRBJ2-3; perhaps TRBD1 as D (6 bases). Between the trimmed V and J ends, which lost 6 bases and 4 bases, there was a span of 20 bases. Germline V gene lookup returns CDR1 KGHSH and CDR2 LQKENI. The CDR3 length is 16 residues. The DNA of the CDR3 is TGTGCCAGCTCCAATGAAGCCCAGGGGAATTCAGATACGCAGTATTTT. This translates into CASSNEAQGNSDTQYF.

The chain couples TRBV6-1 to TRBJ1-2, with 7 nucleotides matching TRBD1. V was clipped by 11 bases and J by 4 bases; unmatched bases: 10. The V gene's germline CDR1 is MNHNS and CDR2 SASEGT. This CDR3 is 13 amino acids long. The CDR3 nucleotides read TGTGCCTGTACCACAGGGGCGGGCTATGGCTACACCTTC. Its translation is CACTTGAGYGYTF.

Of note for this clonotype: One base away lies a much larger clone, so this may be a sequencing read error. This chain connects TRBV12-3 or TRBV12-4 to TRBJ2-5, with 8 bases aligning to TRBD2. This CDR3 has 16 residues. J lost 11 bases, V lost 3 bases, and 17 bases had no gene match. CDR3 protein: CASSFLRGAIGFEQYF. Written as DNA, the CDR3 is TGTGCCAGCAGTTTCTTGCGGGGGGCGATTGGCTTTGAGCAGTACTTC.

This chain links TRBV7-2 with TRBJ2-3, with 8 bases fitting TRBD1. J was trimmed by 0 bases and V by 2 bases; bases with no gene match: 13. Germline V gene data show CDR1 as SGHTA and CDR2 as FQGNSA. The CDR3 totals 19 residues. CDR3 in amino acids: CASSLPASFRGLSTDTQYF. In DNA form, the CDR3 reads TGTGCCAGCAGCTTACCTGCCAGTTTCAGGGGGCTTAGCACAGATACGCAGTATTTT.

In its sample, this clonotype was seen once. The rearrangement links TRBV4-3 to TRBJ2-1, with TRBD2 identical over 11 bases. CDR3 length equals 20 residues. V lost 2 bases and J lost 1; bases outside the gene matches: 13. Germline values: CDR1 LGHNA, CDR2 YSLEER. CDR3 sequence reads: CASSQPSGTSGLKSYNEQFF. In DNA, the CDR3 is TGCGCCAGCAGCCAACCCTCCGGGACTAGCGGCCTGAAGTCCTACAATGAGCAGTTCTTC.

CDR3 nucleotides: TGTGCCAGCAGCCAAAGGACTAATGAAAAACTGTTTTTT. It translates to CASSQRTNEKLFF. This chain connects TRBV3-1 to TRBJ1-4; the D is unclear. The V end was cut by 2 bases, the J end by 2 bases, with 3 bases between. This CDR3 has 13 residues. CDR1 is LGHDT, CDR2 YNNKEL, per germline (reference sequence).

The chain combines TRBV7-9 with TRBJ2-3; perhaps TRBD1 as D (5 bases). V was pared by 4 bases and J by 0 bases, with 8 bases between. The CDR3 extends over 14 amino acids. The germline V gene encodes CDR1 SEHNR and CDR2 FQNEAQ (reference sequence). The CDR3: CASSSWGSTDTQYF. In DNA form, the CDR3 reads TGTGCCAGCAGCTCGTGGGGCAGCACAGATACGCAGTATTTT.

With respect to this clonotype: A much larger clonotype is one base distant, so this may be a read error. The rearrangement joins TRBV6-4 to TRBJ2-1; tentatively, D is TRBD2 (6 bases). The CDR3 consists of 15 residues. Germline V gene lookup returns CDR1 MRHNA and CDR2 SNTAGT. V lost 3 bases and J lost 8, with 17 bases in between. The CDR3 loop is CASSELARSQHEQFF. The CDR3, as DNA: TGTGCCAGCAGTGAGCTAGCGAGAAGTCAACATGAGCAGTTCTTC.

This clonotype occurred a few times. The gene calls are TRBV20-1 and TRBJ2-5; D gene ambiguous. V was clipped by 3 bases and J by 5 bases, with 16 bases between them. Germline CDR1 is DFQATT and CDR2 is SNEGSKA (reference sequence). The CDR3 length is 14 residues. The CDR3 reads CSASVPAFPETQYF. The CDR3 DNA sequence: TGCAGTGCTAGTGTACCGGCCTTCCCCGAGACCCAGTACTTC.